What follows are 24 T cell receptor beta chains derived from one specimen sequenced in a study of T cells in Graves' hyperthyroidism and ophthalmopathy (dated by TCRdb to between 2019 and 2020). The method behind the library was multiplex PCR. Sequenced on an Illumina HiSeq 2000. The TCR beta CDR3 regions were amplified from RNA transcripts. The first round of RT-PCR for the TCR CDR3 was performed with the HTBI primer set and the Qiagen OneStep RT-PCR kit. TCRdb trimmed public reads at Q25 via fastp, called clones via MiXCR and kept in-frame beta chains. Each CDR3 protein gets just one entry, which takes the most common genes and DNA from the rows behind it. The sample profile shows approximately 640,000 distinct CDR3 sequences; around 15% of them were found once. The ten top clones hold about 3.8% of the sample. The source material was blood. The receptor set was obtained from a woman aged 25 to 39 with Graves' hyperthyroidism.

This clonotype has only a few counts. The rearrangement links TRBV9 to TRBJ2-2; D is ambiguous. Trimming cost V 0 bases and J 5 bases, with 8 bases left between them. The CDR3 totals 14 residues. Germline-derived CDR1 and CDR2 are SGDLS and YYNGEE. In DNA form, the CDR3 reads TGTGCCAGCAGCGTAGGAAAGGGTACCGGGGAGCTGTTTTTT. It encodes CASSVGKGTGELFF.

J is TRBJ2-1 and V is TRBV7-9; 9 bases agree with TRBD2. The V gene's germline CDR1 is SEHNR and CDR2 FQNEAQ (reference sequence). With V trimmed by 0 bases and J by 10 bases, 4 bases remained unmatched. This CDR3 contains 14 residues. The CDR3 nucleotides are TGTGCCAGCAGCTTAGCTAGCGGGGGTGGCGAGCAGTTCTTC. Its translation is CASSLASGGGEQFF.

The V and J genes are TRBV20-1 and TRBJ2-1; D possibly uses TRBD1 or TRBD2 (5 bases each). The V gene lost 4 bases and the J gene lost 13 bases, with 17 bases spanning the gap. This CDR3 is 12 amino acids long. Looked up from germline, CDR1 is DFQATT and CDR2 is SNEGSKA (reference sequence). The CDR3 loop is CSATGREVHQFF. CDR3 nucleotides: TGCAGTGCTACGGGACGCGAGGTCCATCAGTTCTTC.

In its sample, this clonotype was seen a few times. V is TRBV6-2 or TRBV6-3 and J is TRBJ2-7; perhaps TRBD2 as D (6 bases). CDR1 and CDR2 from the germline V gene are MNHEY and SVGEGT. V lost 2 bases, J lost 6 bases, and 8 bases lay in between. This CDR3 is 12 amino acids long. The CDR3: CASSYRLGEQYF. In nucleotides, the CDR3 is TGTGCCAGCAGTTACCGACTAGGCGAGCAGTACTTC.

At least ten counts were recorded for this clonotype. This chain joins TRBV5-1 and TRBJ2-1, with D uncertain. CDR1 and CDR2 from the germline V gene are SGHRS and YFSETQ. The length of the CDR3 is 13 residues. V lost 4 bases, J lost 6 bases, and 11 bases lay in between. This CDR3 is CASSTEPLNEQFF. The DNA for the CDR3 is TGCGCCAGCAGCACAGAGCCACTCAATGAGCAGTTCTTC.

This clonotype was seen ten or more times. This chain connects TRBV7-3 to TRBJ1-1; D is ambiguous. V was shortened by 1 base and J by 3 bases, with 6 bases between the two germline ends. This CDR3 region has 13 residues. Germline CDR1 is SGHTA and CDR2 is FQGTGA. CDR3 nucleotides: TGTGCCAGCAGCTTAAGGGCCGACACTGAAGCTTTCTTT. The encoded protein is CASSLRADTEAFF.

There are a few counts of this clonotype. The CDR3 spells CASSSRDRGSNQPQHF. The DNA for the CDR3 is TGTGCCAGCAGCTCGAGGGACAGGGGGAGCAATCAGCCCCAGCATTTT. V usage is TRBV7-2 and J usage is TRBJ1-5; the match to TRBD1 covers 11 bases. This CDR3 region has 16 residues. Germline V lookup: CDR1 SGHTA, CDR2 FQGNSA. The V segment lost 4 bases and the J segment 1 base; nucleotides outside the gene matches: 3.

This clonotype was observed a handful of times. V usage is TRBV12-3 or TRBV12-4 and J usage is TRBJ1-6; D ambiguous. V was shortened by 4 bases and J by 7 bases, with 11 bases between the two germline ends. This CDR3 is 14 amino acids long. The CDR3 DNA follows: TGTGCCAGCAGTTCTCAGTATGGAAATTCACCCCTCCACTTT. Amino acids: CASSSQYGNSPLHF.

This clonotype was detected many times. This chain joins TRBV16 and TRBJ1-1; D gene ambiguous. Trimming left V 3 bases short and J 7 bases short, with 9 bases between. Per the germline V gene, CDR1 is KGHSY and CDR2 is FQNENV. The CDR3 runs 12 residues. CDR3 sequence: CASSHYGDEAFF. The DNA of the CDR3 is TGTGCCAGCAGCCACTACGGGGATGAAGCTTTCTTT.

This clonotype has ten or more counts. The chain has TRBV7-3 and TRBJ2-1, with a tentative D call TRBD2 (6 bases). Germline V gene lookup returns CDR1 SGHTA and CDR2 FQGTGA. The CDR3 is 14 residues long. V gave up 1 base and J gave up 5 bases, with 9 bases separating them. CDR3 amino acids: CASSLKGGNNEQFF. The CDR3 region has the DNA TGTGCCAGCAGCTTAAAGGGCGGGAACAATGAGCAGTTCTTC.

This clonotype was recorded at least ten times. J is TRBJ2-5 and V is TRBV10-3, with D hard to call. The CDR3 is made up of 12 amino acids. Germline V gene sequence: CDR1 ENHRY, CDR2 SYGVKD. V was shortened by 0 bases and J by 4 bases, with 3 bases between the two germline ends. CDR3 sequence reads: CAISESIETQYF. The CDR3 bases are TGTGCCATCAGTGAGTCGATAGAGACCCAGTACTTC.

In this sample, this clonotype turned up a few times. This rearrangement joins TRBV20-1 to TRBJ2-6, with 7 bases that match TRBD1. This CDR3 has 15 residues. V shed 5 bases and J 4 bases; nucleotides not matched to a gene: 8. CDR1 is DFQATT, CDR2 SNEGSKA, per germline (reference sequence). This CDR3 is CSAPPQGSGANVLTF. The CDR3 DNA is TGCAGTGCTCCGCCACAGGGGAGCGGGGCCAACGTCCTGACTTTC.

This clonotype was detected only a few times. The CDR3 DNA reads as TGTGCCAGCAGCGTAGACAGGAGATACTCTGGAAACACCATATATTTT. As protein: CASSVDRRYSGNTIYF. The chain uses TRBV9 and TRBJ1-3; possible D gene TRBD1, 5 bases. This CDR3 contains 16 residues. Trimming removed 0 bases from V and 0 bases from J, with 10 bases in between. Germline CDR1 reads SGDLS; CDR2 reads YYNGEE.

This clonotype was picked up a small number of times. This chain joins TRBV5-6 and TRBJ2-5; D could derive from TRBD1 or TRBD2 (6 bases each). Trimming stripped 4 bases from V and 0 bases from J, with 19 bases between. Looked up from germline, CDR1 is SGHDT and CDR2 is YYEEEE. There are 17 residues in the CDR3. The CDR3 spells CASSVEIGGQYQETQYF. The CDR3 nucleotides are TGTGCCAGCAGCGTGGAGATCGGGGGCCAGTACCAAGAGACCCAGTACTTC.

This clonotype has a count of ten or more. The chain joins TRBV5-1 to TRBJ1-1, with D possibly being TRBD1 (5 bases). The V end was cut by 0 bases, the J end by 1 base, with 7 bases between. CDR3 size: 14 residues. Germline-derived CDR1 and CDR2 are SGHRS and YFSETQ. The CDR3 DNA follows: TGCGCCAGCAGCTTGGGACAGTCGAACACTGAAGCTTTCTTT. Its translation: CASSLGQSNTEAFF.

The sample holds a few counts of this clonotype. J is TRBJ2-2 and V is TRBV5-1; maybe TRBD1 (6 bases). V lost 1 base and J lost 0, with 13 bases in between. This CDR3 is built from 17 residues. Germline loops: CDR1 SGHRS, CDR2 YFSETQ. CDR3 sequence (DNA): TGCGCCAGCAGCTTGTTTGTTAGGACAGCGAACACCGGGGAGCTGTTTTTT. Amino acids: CASSLFVRTANTGELFF.

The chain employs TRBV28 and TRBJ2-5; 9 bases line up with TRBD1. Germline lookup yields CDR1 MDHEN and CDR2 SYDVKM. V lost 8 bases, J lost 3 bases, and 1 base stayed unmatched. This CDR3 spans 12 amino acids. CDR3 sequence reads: CASGDREETQYF. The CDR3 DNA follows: TGTGCCAGCGGGGACAGGGAAGAGACCCAGTACTTC.

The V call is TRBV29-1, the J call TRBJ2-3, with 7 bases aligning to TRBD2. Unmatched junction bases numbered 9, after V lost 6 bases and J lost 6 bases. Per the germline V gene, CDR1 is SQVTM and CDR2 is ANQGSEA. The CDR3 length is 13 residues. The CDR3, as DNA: TGCAGCGTAGCCATGGGGGGGGGTGATACGCAGTATTTT. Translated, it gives CSVAMGGGDTQYF.

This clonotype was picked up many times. The CDR3 loop reads CASSLPLGASEQYF. In DNA, the CDR3 is TGTGCCAGCAGTTTACCCCTAGGGGCGAGCGAGCAGTACTTC. This chain links TRBV28 with TRBJ2-7; tentative D call: TRBD1 (5 bases). The CDR3 covers 14 residues. V lost 2 bases, J lost 6 bases, and 14 bases lay in between. Germline CDR1 is MDHEN and CDR2 is SYDVKM.

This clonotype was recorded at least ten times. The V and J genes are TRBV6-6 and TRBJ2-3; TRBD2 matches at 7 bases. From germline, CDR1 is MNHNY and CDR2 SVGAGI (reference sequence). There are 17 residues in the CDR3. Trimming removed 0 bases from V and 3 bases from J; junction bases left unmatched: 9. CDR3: CASSYSTAGEGTDTQYF. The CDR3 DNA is TGTGCCAGCAGTTACTCGACCGCGGGGGAAGGAACAGATACGCAGTATTTT.

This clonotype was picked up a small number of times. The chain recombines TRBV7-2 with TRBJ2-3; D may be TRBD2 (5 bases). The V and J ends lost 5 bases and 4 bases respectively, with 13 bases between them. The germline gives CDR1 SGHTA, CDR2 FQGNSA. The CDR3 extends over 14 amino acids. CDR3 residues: CASSQRREADTQYF. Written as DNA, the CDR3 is TGTGCCAGCAGCCAACGACGGGAAGCAGATACGCAGTATTTT.

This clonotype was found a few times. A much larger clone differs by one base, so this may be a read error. In DNA, the CDR3 is TGTGCCAGCAGTTCCGGGAGCGTCTCCAATGAGCAGTCCTTC. It yields the protein CASSSGSVSNEQSF. This chain uses TRBV2 with TRBJ2-1; D is possibly TRBD2 (6 bases). Germline V CDR1 and CDR2: SNHLY, FYNNEI. The length of the CDR3 is 14 residues. Supplemented by reference TRBV2 and TRBJ2-1, the full variable domain reads EPEVTQTPSHQVTQMGQEVILRCVPISNHLYFYWYRQILGQKVEFLVSFYNNEISEKSEIFDDQFSVERPDGSNFTLKIRSTKLEDSAMYFCASSSGSVSNEQSFGPGTRLTVL.

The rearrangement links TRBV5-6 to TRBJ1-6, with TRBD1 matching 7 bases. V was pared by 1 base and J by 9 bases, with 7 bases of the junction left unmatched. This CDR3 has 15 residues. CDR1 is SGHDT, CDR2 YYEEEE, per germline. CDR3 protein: CASSLTTTGVSPLHF. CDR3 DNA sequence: TGTGCCAGCAGCTTGACTACTACAGGGGTTTCACCCCTCCACTTT.

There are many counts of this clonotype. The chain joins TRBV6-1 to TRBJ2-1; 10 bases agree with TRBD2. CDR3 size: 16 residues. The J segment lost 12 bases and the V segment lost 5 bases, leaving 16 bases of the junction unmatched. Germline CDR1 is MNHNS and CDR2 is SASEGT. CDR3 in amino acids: CASSKEREGYLAGQFF. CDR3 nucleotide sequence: TGTGCCAGCAGTAAAGAGCGGGAGGGATACCTCGCTGGGCAGTTCTTC.